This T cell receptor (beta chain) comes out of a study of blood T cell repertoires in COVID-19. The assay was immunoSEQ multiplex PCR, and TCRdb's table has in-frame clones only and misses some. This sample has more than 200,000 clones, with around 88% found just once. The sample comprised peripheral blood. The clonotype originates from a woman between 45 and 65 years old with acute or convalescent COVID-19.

For the CDR3, the DNA is TGTGCCAGCCGCGTCGGAAACACCATATATTTT. Translation: CASRVGNTIYF. V and J are TRBV25-1 and TRBJ1-3, with D hard to call. Trimming took off 8 bases at V and 4 bases at J, with 6 bases between the two ends. Per the germline V gene, CDR1 is MGHDK and CDR2 is SYGVNS. The CDR3 sequence is 11 residues long.